This T cell receptor (beta chain) derives from a study of blood T cells in healthy people across ages. Study results and caveats: Among T cells, TCR beta diversity per million cells dropped roughly linearly as age rose. Naive T cell percentage by flow cytometry tracked strongly with beta diversity.

There are 16 residues in the CDR3. Germline loops: CDR1 LGHNT, CDR2 FRNRAP. Trimming removed 5 bases from V and 8 bases from J; junction bases left unmatched: 10. About 10 milliliters of peripheral blood were drawn from each donor into EDTA-treated tubes. In this sample, this clonotype turned up a few times. The antigen is not known. A J-beta primer mix and a sample-barcoded 5' primer were used in a second PCR of about 6 to 12 cycles. TCRdb re-analysed the 5' RACE reads in MiXCR, keeping a single row per CDR3 protein. Of over a million distinct CDR3 sequences in the sample, around 42% were seen once. The sequence was obtained from a woman aged 18-29 years in good health. The chain has TRBV12-5 and TRBJ2-1; TRBD2 matches at 12 bases. The sequencing input was blood. The CDR3 bases are TGTGCTAGTGGTCCTTACACTAGCGGGGGGAAGGATGAGCAGTTCTTC. Translated: CASGPYTSGGKDEQFF.